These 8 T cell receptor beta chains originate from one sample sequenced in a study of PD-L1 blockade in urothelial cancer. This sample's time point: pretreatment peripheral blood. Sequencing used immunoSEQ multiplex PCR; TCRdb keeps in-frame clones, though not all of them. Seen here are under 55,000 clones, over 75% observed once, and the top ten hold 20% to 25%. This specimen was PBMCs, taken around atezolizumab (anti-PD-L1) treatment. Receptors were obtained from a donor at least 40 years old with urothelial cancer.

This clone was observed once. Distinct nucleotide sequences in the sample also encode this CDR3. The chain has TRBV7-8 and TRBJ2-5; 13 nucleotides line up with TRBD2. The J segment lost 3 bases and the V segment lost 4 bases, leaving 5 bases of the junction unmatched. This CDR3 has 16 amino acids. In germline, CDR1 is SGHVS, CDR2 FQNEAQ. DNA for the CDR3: TGTGCCAGCAGCTACCCGGGACTAGCGGGGAAAGAGACCCAGTACTTC. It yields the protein CASSYPGLAGKETQYF.

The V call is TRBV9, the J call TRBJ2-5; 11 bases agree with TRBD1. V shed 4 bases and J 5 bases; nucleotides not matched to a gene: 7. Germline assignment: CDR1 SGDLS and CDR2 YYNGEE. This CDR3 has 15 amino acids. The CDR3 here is CASSRTGGGRETQYF. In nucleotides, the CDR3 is TGTGCCAGCAGCCGGACAGGGGGCGGGCGGGAGACCCAGTACTTC.

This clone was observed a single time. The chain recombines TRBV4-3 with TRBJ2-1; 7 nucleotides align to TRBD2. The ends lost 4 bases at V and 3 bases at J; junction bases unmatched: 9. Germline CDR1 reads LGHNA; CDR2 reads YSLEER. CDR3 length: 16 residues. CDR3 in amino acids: CASSPERLAVYNEQFF. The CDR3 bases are TGCGCCAGCAGCCCAGAACGGCTAGCGGTCTACAATGAGCAGTTCTTC.

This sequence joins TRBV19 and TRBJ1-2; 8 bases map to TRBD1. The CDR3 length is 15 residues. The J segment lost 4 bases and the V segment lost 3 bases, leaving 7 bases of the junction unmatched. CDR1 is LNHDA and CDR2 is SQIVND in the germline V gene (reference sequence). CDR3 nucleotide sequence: TGTGCCAGTAGTATCCAGGGGGCGTCGGGCTATGGCTACACCTTC. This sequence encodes CASSIQGASGYGYTF.

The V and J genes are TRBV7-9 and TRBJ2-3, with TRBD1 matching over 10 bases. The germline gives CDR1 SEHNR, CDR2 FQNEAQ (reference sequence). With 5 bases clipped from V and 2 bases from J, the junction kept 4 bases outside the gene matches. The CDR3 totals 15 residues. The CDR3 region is CASSRTGGDTDTQYF. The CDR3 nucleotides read TGTGCCAGCAGCAGGACAGGGGGGGACACAGATACGCAGTATTTT.

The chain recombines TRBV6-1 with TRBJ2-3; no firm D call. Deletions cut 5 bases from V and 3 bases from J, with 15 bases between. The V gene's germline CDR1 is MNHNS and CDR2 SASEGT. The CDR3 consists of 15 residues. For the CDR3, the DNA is TGTGCCAGCAGTTCCCCGGCAGTCGGGACAGATACGCAGTATTTT. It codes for CASSSPAVGTDTQYF.

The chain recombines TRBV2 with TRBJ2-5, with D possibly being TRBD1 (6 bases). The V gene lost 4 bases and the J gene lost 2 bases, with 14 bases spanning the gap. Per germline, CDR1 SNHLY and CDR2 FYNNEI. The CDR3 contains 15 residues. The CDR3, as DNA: TGTGCCAGCAGTGCACAACAGGGTACTCAAGAGACCCAGTACTTC. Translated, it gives CASSAQQGTQETQYF.

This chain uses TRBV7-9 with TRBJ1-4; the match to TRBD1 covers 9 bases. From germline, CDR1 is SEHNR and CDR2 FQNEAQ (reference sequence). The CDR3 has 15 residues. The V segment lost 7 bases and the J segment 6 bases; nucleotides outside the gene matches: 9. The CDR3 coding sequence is TGTGCCAGCACCCTTAGACAGGGGGGAGATGAAAAACTGTTTTTT. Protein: CASTLRQGGDEKLFF.